These T cell receptor beta chains were read from a single sample in a study of T cells in Graves' hyperthyroidism and ophthalmopathy. TCRdb re-derived calls from the multiplex PCR reads in MiXCR, one entry per CDR3 protein. The sample lists about 370,000 distinct CDR3 sequences, 13% to 15% seen once, with roughly 19% in the top ten. The sequenced sample consisted of blood. Receptors originate from a woman aged 55-75 years with Graves' ophthalmopathy. CDR3s include the opening cysteine and the closing phenylalanine or tryptophan. D genes are given only for firm matches. Only some rows state a clone size, as once, few, many or a class for expanded clones.

D: TRBD1
size: few
V: TRBV20-1
J: TRBJ1-5
CDR3: CSARTGGDQPQHF
DNA: TGCAGTGCCAGGACAGGGGGCGATCAGCCCCAGCATTTT

D: .
size: .
V: TRBV4-2
J: TRBJ2-2
CDR3: CASSQKPRDDTGELFF
DNA: TGTGCCAGCAGCCAAAAACCGAGGGACGACACCGGGGAGCTGTTTTTT

D: TRBD2
size: many
V: TRBV6-2/TRBV6-3
J: TRBJ2-1
CDR3: CASGLLAGANLNEQFF
DNA: TGTGCCAGCGGGTTACTAGCGGGAGCTAATCTGAATGAGCAGTTCTTC

D: TRBD2
size: few
V: TRBV6-2/TRBV6-3
J: TRBJ2-5
CDR3: CASSYYGRAGKETQYF
DNA: TGTGCCAGCAGTTACTACGGGAGGGCCGGTAAGGAGACCCAGTACTTC

D: .
size: few
V: TRBV7-9
J: TRBJ1-4
CDR3: CASSRDSEREKLFF
DNA: TGTGCCAGCAGCCGGGACTCCGAAAGGGAAAAACTGTTTTTT

D: .
size: many
V: TRBV11-2
J: TRBJ2-1
CDR3: CASSLVLNYNEQFF
DNA: TGTGCCAGCAGCTTAGTTCTAAACTACAATGAGCAGTTCTTC

D: TRBD2
size: .
V: TRBV7-2
J: TRBJ2-3
CDR3: CASSPPLAGVIDTQYF
DNA: TGTGCCAGCAGCCCCCCCCTAGCGGGAGTGATAGATACGCAGTATTTT

D: TRBD1
size: many
V: TRBV5-1
J: TRBJ1-2
CDR3: CASSLSTRGQGQDRRRDYGYTF
DNA: TGCGCCAGCAGCCTAAGTACCCGCGGACAGGGCCAAGATCGTCGCCGCGACTATGGCTACACCTTC

D: TRBD2
size: many
V: TRBV20-1
J: TRBJ2-6
CDR3: CSARAGGSGANVLTF
DNA: TGCAGTGCTAGAGCGGGGGGCTCTGGGGCCAACGTCCTGACTTTC

D: .
size: .
V: TRBV24-1
J: TRBJ2-5
CDR3: CATKDVNQETQYF
DNA: TGTGCCACCAAGGACGTTAACCAAGAGACCCAGTACTTC

D: .
size: .
V: TRBV19
J: TRBJ2-1
CDR3: CATSPPPGEQFF
DNA: TGTGCCACCTCGCCTCCGCCGGGTGAGCAGTTCTTC

D: TRBD2
size: many
V: TRBV4-1
J: TRBJ2-3
CDR3: CASSPSISGASTDTQYF
DNA: TGCGCCAGCAGCCCAAGTATAAGCGGGGCCAGCACAGATACGCAGTATTTT

D: TRBD1
size: many
V: TRBV7-9
J: TRBJ1-5
CDR3: CASSLGTGPMGQPQHF
DNA: TGTGCCAGCAGCTTAGGGACAGGGCCAATGGGACAGCCCCAGCATTTT

D: .
size: many
V: TRBV30
J: TRBJ2-4
CDR3: CAWSGREGTIQYF
DNA: TGTGCCTGGAGTGGTAGGGAAGGGACCATTCAGTACTTC

D: TRBD1
size: few
V: TRBV27
J: TRBJ1-2
CDR3: CASSFGDRRGYTF
DNA: TGTGCCAGCAGTTTTGGGGACAGACGTGGCTACACCTTC

D: TRBD2
size: many
V: TRBV6-1
J: TRBJ2-7
CDR3: CASSSSGSGYEQYF
DNA: TGTGCCAGCAGTTCTAGCGGGAGTGGATACGAGCAGTACTTC

D: TRBD2
size: .
V: TRBV28
J: TRBJ2-3
CDR3: CASNGGSLADTQYF
DNA: TGTGCCAGCAATGGCGGGAGCCTGGCAGATACGCAGTATTTT

D: .
size: many
V: TRBV11-2
J: TRBJ1-6
CDR3: CASSLVSASPLHF
DNA: TGTGCCAGCAGCTTAGTGTCAGCCTCACCCCTCCACTTT

D: TRBD2
size: few
V: TRBV6-1
J: TRBJ2-1
CDR3: CASSDLAGSELF
DNA: TGTGCCAGCAGTGATCTAGCGGGTAGCGAGCTCTTC

D: TRBD1
size: many
V: TRBV27
J: TRBJ2-3
CDR3: CASSGTGLGTDTQYF
DNA: TGTGCCAGCAGTGGGACAGGGTTGGGCACAGATACGCAGTATTTT

D: .
size: many
V: TRBV5-1
J: TRBJ1-4
CDR3: CASSYTGPPEKLFF
DNA: TGCGCCAGCAGTTATACAGGACCCCCCGAAAAACTGTTTTTT

D: .
size: .
V: TRBV30
J: TRBJ1-6
CDR3: CAWTLDSPRASPLHF
DNA: TGTGCCTGGACCTTAGACTCCCCCAGGGCTTCACCCCTCCACTTT

D: .
size: .
V: TRBV5-1
J: TRBJ1-4
CDR3: CASSLEGGRTNEKLFF
DNA: TGCGCCAGCAGCTTGGAAGGAGGGAGAACTAATGAAAAACTGTTTTTT

D: .
size: many
V: TRBV24-1
J: TRBJ2-2
CDR3: CATSAPLGVTGELFF
DNA: TGTGCCACCAGTGCCCCTCTAGGGGTCACCGGGGAGCTGTTTTTT

D: .
size: few
V: TRBV28
J: TRBJ2-5
CDR3: CASQGGQETQYF
DNA: TGTGCCAGCCAGGGGGGGCAAGAGACCCAGTACTTC

D: TRBD1
size: .
V: TRBV6-1
J: TRBJ2-7
CDR3: CASSSTQQGDRGEQYF
DNA: TGTGCCAGCAGTTCGACCCAACAGGGGGATCGGGGCGAGCAGTACTTC

D: .
size: many
V: TRBV5-5
J: TRBJ1-1
CDR3: CASSPAGGYGTEAFF
DNA: TGTGCCAGCAGCCCCGCGGGGGGGTACGGCACTGAAGCTTTCTTT

D: TRBD1
size: .
V: TRBV5-1
J: TRBJ1-2
CDR3: CASTPTGGYGYTF
DNA: TGCGCCAGCACCCCAACAGGGGGGTATGGCTACACCTTC

D: .
size: many
V: TRBV7-8
J: TRBJ1-5
CDR3: CASSLAGTDNQPQHF
DNA: TGTGCCAGCAGCTTAGCGGGGACGGACAATCAGCCCCAGCATTTT

D: .
size: many
V: TRBV10-2
J: TRBJ1-5
CDR3: CASSPQGARQPQHF
DNA: TGCGCCAGCAGCCCCCAAGGGGCCAGGCAGCCCCAGCATTTT

D: .
size: .
V: TRBV12-5
J: TRBJ2-3
CDR3: CASALSGPDTQYF
DNA: TGTGCTAGTGCCCTCTCGGGCCCCGATACGCAGTATTTT

D: TRBD1
size: many
V: TRBV2
J: TRBJ2-1
CDR3: CASAPGQGYNEQFF
DNA: TGTGCCAGCGCCCCGGGACAGGGTTACAATGAGCAGTTCTTC

D: TRBD1
size: many
V: TRBV2
J: TRBJ2-1
CDR3: CASSGDRPYNEQFF
DNA: TGTGCCAGCAGTGGGGACAGACCCTACAATGAGCAGTTCTTC

D: .
size: few
V: TRBV5-1
J: TRBJ2-7
CDR3: CASSFESTGFDYEQYF
DNA: TGCGCCAGCAGCTTTGAATCTACAGGGTTTGACTACGAGCAGTACTTC

D: .
size: few
V: TRBV27
J: TRBJ1-6
CDR3: CASSGDGTPYNSPPHF
DNA: TGTGCCAGCAGTGGAGACGGGACACCCTATAATTCACCCCCCCACTTT

D: .
size: .
V: TRBV5-1
J: TRBJ2-1
CDR3: CASRLVSSYNEQFF
DNA: TGCGCCAGTCGACTAGTTAGTTCCTACAATGAGCAGTTCTTC

D: .
size: many
V: TRBV11-3
J: TRBJ2-5
CDR3: CANSSVGDWEETQYF
DNA: TGTGCCAACTCCAGTGTAGGGGATTGGGAAGAGACCCAGTACTTC

D: TRBD2
size: many
V: TRBV11-2
J: TRBJ2-5
CDR3: CASSSLAGGETQYF
DNA: TGTGCCAGCAGCTCCCTAGCGGGGGGAGAGACCCAGTACTTC

D: TRBD2
size: .
V: TRBV27
J: TRBJ2-2
CDR3: CASSSRLAGATGELFF
DNA: TGTGCCAGCAGTTCAAGACTAGCGGGAGCCACCGGGGAGCTGTTTTTT

D: TRBD2
size: many
V: TRBV7-3
J: TRBJ2-7
CDR3: CASSLTGRSEQYF
DNA: TGTGCCAGCAGCTTAACCGGGAGGTCCGAGCAGTACTTC

D: TRBD2
size: .
V: TRBV20-1
J: TRBJ2-3
CDR3: CSAFGAGVYTDTQYF
DNA: TGCAGTGCTTTCGGAGCGGGAGTGTACACAGATACGCAGTATTTT

D: .
size: many
V: TRBV28
J: TRBJ2-7
CDR3: CASSLPLRRAHEQYF
DNA: TGTGCCAGCAGTTTACCCCTTCGGCGGGCCCACGAGCAGTACTTC

D: .
size: many
V: TRBV18
J: TRBJ2-1
CDR3: CASSPALGNEQFF
DNA: TGTGCCAGCTCACCAGCCTTAGGAAATGAGCAGTTCTTC

D: .
size: many
V: TRBV7-3
J: TRBJ2-1
CDR3: CASSWTGVSYNEQFF
DNA: TGTGCCAGCAGCTGGACCGGGGTCTCCTACAATGAGCAGTTCTTC

D: .
size: few
V: TRBV28
J: TRBJ2-5
CDR3: CASPRIETQYF
DNA: TGTGCCAGTCCGAGAATAGAGACCCAGTACTTC

D: .
size: few
V: TRBV12-3/TRBV12-4
J: TRBJ2-7
CDR3: CASSSSGLGVLDEQYF
DNA: TGTGCCAGCAGCTCTTCTGGCTTGGGAGTCTTGGACGAGCAGTACTTC